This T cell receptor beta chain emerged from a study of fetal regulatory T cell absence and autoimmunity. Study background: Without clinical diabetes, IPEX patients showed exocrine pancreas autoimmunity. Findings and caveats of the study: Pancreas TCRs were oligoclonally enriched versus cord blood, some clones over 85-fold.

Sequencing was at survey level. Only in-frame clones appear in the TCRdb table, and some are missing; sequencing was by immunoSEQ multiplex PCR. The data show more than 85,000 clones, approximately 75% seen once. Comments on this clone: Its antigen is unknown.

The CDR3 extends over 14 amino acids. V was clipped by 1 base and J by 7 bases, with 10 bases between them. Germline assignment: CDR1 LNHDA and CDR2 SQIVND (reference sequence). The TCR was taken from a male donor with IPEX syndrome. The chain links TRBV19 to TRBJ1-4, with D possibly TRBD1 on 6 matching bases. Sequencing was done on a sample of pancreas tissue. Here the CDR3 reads CASSIVGGGEKLFF. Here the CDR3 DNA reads TGTGCCAGTAGTATAGTAGGAGGGGGTGAAAAACTGTTTTTT.